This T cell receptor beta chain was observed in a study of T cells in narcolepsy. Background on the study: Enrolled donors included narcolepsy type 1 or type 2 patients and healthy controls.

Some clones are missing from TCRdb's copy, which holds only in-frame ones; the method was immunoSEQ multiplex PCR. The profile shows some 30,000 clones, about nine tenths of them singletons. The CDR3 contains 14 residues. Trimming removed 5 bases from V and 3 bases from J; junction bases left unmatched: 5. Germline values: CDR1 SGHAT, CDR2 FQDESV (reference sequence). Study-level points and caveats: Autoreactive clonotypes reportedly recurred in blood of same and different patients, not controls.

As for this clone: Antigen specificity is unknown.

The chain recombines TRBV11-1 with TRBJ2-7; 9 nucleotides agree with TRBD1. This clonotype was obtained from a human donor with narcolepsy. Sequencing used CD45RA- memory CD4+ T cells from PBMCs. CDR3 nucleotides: TGTGCCAGCAGCCCTGGACAGGGGATCTACGAGCAGTACTTC. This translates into CASSPGQGIYEQYF.